These 18 T cell receptor beta chains were sequenced from one sample in a study of blood T cell repertoires in COVID-19. Sequenced by immunoSEQ multiplex PCR; TCRdb stores in-frame clones only, minus some. The sample carries about 180,000 clones, roughly 75% recorded once. The sequencing input was peripheral blood. Receptors originate from a man in his 70s with active or convalescent COVID-19.

V gene TRBV5-5 combines with J gene TRBJ2-2; 8 positions match TRBD1. The germline V gene has CDR1 SGHKS and CDR2 YYEKEE (reference sequence). V lost 0 bases and J lost 6; bases outside the gene matches: 7. The CDR3 contains 16 residues. In DNA form, the CDR3 reads TGTGCCAGCAGCTTGGCGATGGACAGGGCGTCCGGGGAGCTGTTTTTT. This sequence encodes CASSLAMDRASGELFF.

The chain employs TRBV5-4 and TRBJ1-1; 7 bases align to TRBD1. J was trimmed by 5 bases and V by 0 bases; bases with no gene match: 4. This CDR3 contains 14 residues. Germline V gene sequence: CDR1 SGHNT, CDR2 YYREEE (reference sequence). The CDR3, as DNA: TGTGCCAGCAGCTTGGACAGGGGACAGACTGAAGCTTTCTTT. Translation gives CASSLDRGQTEAFF.

This clone was counted between two and nine times. This chain connects TRBV30 to TRBJ1-1, with D possibly TRBD1 on 5 matching bases. CDR3 size: 17 residues. V lost 3 bases and J lost 3, with 23 bases in between. Germline V gene sequence: CDR1 GTSNPN, CDR2 SVGIG (reference sequence). CDR3 in DNA: TGTGCCTGGAGCACCGGGGGGAAATCAATCGGTTACACTGAAGCTTTCTTT. This gives the protein CAWSTGGKSIGYTEAFF. Filled out from reference TRBV30 and TRBJ1-1, the complete variable domain reads SQTIHQWPATLVQPVGSPLSLECTVEGTSNPNLYWYRQAAGRGLQLLFYSVGIGQISSEVPQNLSASRPQDRQFILSSKKLLLSDSGFYLCAWSTGGKSIGYTEAFFGQGTRLTVV.

The sample holds one count of this clone. V is TRBV3-1 (or the pseudogene TRBV3-2) and J is TRBJ1-5; D possibly corresponds to TRBD1 (5 bases). The germline V and J ends were trimmed by 0 bases and 6 bases, with 15 bases remaining between them. Germline V gene lookup returns CDR1 LGHDT and CDR2 YNNKEL (reference sequence). The CDR3 runs 16 residues. CDR3 in DNA: TGTGCCAGCAGCCAAGATGGAAGGGGTTTCCCTCAGCCCCAGCATTTT. Amino acids: CASSQDGRGFPQPQHF.

The chain employs TRBV9 and TRBJ2-2, with 11 bases that match TRBD2. There are 15 residues in the CDR3. The ends lost 8 bases at V and 7 bases at J; junction bases unmatched: 10. In germline, CDR1 is SGDLS, CDR2 YYNGEE. CDR3 nucleotide sequence: TGTGCCAGTAGAAAGACTAGCGGGGTTGTCGGGGAGCTGTTTTTT. Translating it yields CASRKTSGVVGELFF.

This sequence joins TRBV27 and TRBJ2-3; weak D call: TRBD1 (5 bases). Trimming left V 10 bases short and J 2 bases short, with 10 bases between. This CDR3 has 12 amino acids. Germline V gives CDR1 MNHEY, CDR2 SMNVEV (reference sequence). In DNA, the CDR3 is TGTGCCACCCATGGGGCCACAGATACGCAGTATTTT. Protein: CATHGATDTQYF.

The rearrangement uses TRBV10-1 and TRBJ2-3; D gene ambiguous. The CDR3 extends over 15 amino acids. Trimming took off 3 bases at V and 2 bases at J, with 12 bases between the two ends. Looked up from germline, CDR1 is WNHNN and CDR2 is SYGVQD (reference sequence). The CDR3 sequence: CASSENYPATDTQYF. For the CDR3, the DNA is TGCGCCAGCAGTGAAAACTACCCCGCCACAGATACGCAGTATTTT.

In this sample, this clone turned up a few times. The CDR3 coding sequence is TGTGCCAGCATCGGGTCCCCTGATGGCGAGCAGTACTTC. As protein: CASIGSPDGEQYF. The chain links TRBV5-4 to TRBJ2-7; D uncertain. This CDR3 is built from 13 residues. In germline, CDR1 is SGHNT, CDR2 YYREEE (reference sequence). Trimming pared 6 bases from V and 6 bases from J, leaving 16 bases between.

This clone was observed a single time. V and J are TRBV30 and TRBJ1-1; D possibly corresponds to TRBD1 (6 bases). This CDR3 has 13 residues. V lost 6 bases and J lost 4, with 15 bases in between. The germline V gene has CDR1 GTSNPN and CDR2 SVGIG (reference sequence). The CDR3 DNA follows: TGTGCCTGCAACAGGGCGATGGGCACTGAAGCTTTCTTT. Its translation: CACNRAMGTEAFF.

The chain links TRBV20-1 to TRBJ2-1, with D maybe TRBD1 (5 bases). There are 16 residues in the CDR3. The germline CDR1 and CDR2 sequences are DFQATT and SNEGSKA (reference sequence). With 3 bases removed from V and 6 bases from J, the gap between germline ends came to 21 bases. The CDR3 sequence: CSASPRVMSRSNEQFF. The CDR3 DNA is TGCAGTGCTAGTCCCAGGGTAATGAGCCGGTCCAATGAGCAGTTCTTC.

This clone showed up just once. The chain uses TRBV5-4 and TRBJ2-7, with TRBD2 matching over 9 bases. V lost 0 bases, J lost 4 bases, and 8 bases stayed unmatched. The V gene's germline CDR1 is SGHNT and CDR2 YYREEE (reference sequence). This CDR3 is built from 16 residues. CDR3 sequence (DNA): TGTGCCAGCAGCTTGGGAGGCGGGAGGGCCGGATACGAGCAGTACTTC. This gives the protein CASSLGGGRAGYEQYF.

This sequence joins TRBV30 and TRBJ2-1; 15 positions match TRBD2. Trimming at V came to 4 bases and at J to 4 bases, leaving 2 bases not matched to a gene. The CDR3 runs to 15 residues. From germline, CDR1 is GTSNPN and CDR2 SVGIG (reference sequence). Here the CDR3 DNA reads TGTGCCTGGACAGGACTAGCGGGAGGGTACAATGAGCAGTTCTTC. Amino acid sequence: CAWTGLAGGYNEQFF.

The rearrangement uses TRBV19 and TRBJ2-1; TRBD1 matches 8 bases. The CDR3 extends over 15 amino acids. CDR1 LNHDA and CDR2 SQIVND come from the germline V gene (reference sequence). Germline trimming cut 3 bases from V and 2 bases from J; bases unmatched to any gene: 3. The CDR3 region is CASSIRGQAYNEQFF. In DNA, the CDR3 is TGTGCCAGTAGTATCAGGGGGCAGGCCTACAATGAGCAGTTCTTC.

There are a few counts of this clone. The V and J genes are TRBV5-1 and TRBJ1-1, with D tentatively TRBD1 (5 bases). Trimming cost V 5 bases and J 3 bases, with 11 bases left between them. The CDR3 contains 13 residues. The germline gives CDR1 SGHRS, CDR2 YFSETQ. The CDR3 nucleotides are TGCGCCAGCAGTGGACGGGGGGACACTGAAGCTTTCTTT. It is translated as CASSGRGDTEAFF.

The chain carries TRBV18 and TRBJ2-3, with TRBD2 matching over 7 bases. This CDR3 has 16 amino acids. The germline CDR1 and CDR2 sequences are KGHSH and LQKENI. The V gene end was trimmed by 0 bases and the J gene end by 0 bases; junction bases not matched to a gene: 3. The CDR3 DNA is TGTGCCAGCTCACCACCGCAACTAGCGAGCACAGATACGCAGTATTTT. Residues: CASSPPQLASTDTQYF.

The gene calls are TRBV9 and TRBJ2-1; perhaps TRBD2 as D (6 bases). Germline V lookup: CDR1 SGDLS, CDR2 YYNGEE. The CDR3 extends over 14 amino acids. The V end lost 4 bases, the J end lost 9 bases, and 17 bases lay between the germline ends. The DNA for the CDR3 is TGTGCCAGCAGCCCCAGGCGGGAAGGAAGTGAGCAGTTCTTC. Residues: CASSPRREGSEQFF. The variable domain in full, with the rest retrieved from reference TRBV9 and TRBJ2-1, is DSGVTQTPKHLITATGQRVTLRCSPRSGDLSVYWYQQSLDQGLQFLIQYYNGEERAKGNILERFSAQQFPDLHSELNLSSLELGDSALYFCASSPRREGSEQFFGPGTRLTVL.

The chain is built from TRBV30 and TRBJ2-3; D might be TRBD2 (5 bases). The V gene lost 0 bases and the J gene lost 0 bases, with 16 bases spanning the gap. This CDR3 has 17 residues. CDR1 is GTSNPN and CDR2 is SVGIG in the germline V gene (reference sequence). The CDR3 protein is CAWSVRVRPYSTDTQYF. In DNA, the CDR3 is TGTGCCTGGAGTGTGAGGGTACGTCCCTATAGCACAGATACGCAGTATTTT.

The chain has TRBV2 and TRBJ2-2; maybe TRBD1 (6 bases). V was shortened by 4 bases and J by 7 bases, with 13 bases between the two germline ends. The CDR3 is made up of 14 amino acids. In germline, CDR1 is SNHLY, CDR2 FYNNEI. In nucleotides, the CDR3 is TGTGCCAGCAGTGTTTACAGGGTAAACGGGGAGCTGTTTTTT. Translated: CASSVYRVNGELFF. Filled out from reference TRBV2 and TRBJ2-2, the complete variable domain reads EPEVTQTPSHQVTQMGQEVILRCVPISNHLYFYWYRQILGQKVEFLVSFYNNEISEKSEIFDDQFSVERPDGSNFTLKIRSTKLEDSAMYFCASSVYRVNGELFFGEGSRLTVL.